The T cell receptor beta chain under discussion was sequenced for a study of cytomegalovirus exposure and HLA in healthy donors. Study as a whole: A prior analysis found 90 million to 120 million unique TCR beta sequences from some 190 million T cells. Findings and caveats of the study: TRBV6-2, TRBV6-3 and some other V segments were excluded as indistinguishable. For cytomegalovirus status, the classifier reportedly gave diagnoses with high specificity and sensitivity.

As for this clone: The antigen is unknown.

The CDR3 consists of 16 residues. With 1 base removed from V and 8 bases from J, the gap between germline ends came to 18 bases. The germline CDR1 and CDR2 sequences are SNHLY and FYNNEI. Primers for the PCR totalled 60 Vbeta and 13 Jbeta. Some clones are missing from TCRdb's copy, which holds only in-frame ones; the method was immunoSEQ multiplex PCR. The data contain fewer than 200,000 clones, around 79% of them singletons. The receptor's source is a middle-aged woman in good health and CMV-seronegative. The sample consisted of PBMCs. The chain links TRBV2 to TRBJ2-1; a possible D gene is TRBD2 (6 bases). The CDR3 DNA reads TGTGCCAGCAGTGAAGTTGGTCAGCGGGCGTCGGATGAGCAGTTCTTC. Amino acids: CASSEVGQRASDEQFF.